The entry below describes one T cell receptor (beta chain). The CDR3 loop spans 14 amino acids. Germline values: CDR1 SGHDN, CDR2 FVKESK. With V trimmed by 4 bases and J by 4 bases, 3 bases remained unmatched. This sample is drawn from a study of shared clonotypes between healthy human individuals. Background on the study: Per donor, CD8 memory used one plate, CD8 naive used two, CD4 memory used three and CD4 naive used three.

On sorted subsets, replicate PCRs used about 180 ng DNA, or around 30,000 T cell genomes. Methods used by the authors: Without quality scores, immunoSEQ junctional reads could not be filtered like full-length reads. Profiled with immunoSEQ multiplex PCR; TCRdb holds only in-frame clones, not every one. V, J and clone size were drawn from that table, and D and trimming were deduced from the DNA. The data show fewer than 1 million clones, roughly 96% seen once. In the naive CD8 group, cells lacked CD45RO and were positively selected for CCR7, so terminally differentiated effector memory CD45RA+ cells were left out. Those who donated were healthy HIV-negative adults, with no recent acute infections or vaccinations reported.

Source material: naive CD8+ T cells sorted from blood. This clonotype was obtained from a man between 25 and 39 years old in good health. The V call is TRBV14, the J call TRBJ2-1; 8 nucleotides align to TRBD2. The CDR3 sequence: CASSPREGYNEQFF. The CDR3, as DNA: TGTGCCAGCAGCCCTCGGGAGGGGTACAATGAGCAGTTCTTC.